This TCR beta chain originates from a study of blood T cell repertoires in COVID-19. V dropped 3 bases and J dropped 2 bases, with 22 bases sitting between them. The CDR3 runs 18 residues. CDR1 DFQATT and CDR2 SNEGSKA come from the germline V gene (reference sequence). Some clones are missing from TCRdb's copy, which holds only in-frame ones; the method was immunoSEQ multiplex PCR. The sample holds 18,000 or so clones; 80% to 90% are singletons and the top ten take 13%. Sequencing used peripheral blood. This sequence joins TRBV20-1 and TRBJ2-2, with D perhaps TRBD2 (7 bases). This TCR came from a man aged 55 to 70 with active COVID-19. DNA for the CDR3: TGCAGTGCTAGTCAACCCGTTGGGGGGGGCCCTAACACCGGGGAGCTGTTTTTT. Its protein product is CSASQPVGGGPNTGELFF.